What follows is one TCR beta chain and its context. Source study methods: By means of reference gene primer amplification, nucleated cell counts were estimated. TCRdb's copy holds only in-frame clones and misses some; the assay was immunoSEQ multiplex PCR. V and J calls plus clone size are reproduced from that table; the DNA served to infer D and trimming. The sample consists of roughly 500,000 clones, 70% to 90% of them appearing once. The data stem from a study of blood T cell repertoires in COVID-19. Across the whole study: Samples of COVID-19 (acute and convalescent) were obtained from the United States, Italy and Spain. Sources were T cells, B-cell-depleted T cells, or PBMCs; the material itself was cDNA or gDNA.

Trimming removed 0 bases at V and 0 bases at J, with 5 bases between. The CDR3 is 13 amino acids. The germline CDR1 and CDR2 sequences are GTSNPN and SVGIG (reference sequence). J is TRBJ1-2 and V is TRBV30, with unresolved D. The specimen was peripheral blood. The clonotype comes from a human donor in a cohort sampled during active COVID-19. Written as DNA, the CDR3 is TGTGCCTGGAGTGTACAGACTAACTATGGCTACACCTTC. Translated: CAWSVQTNYGYTF.